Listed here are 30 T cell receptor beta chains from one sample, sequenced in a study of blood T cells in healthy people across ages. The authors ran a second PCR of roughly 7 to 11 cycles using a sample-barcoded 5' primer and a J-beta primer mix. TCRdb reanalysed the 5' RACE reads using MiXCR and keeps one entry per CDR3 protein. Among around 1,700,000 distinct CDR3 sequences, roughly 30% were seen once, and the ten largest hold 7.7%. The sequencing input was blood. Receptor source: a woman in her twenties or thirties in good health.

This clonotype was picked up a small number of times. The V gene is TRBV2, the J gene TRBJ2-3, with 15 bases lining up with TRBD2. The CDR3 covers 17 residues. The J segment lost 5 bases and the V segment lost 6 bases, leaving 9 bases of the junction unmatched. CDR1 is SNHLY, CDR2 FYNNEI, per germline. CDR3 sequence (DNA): TGTGCCAGCAGCCCGACCGGACTAGCGGGGGGGCAAGATACGCAGTATTTT. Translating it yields CASSPTGLAGGQDTQYF.

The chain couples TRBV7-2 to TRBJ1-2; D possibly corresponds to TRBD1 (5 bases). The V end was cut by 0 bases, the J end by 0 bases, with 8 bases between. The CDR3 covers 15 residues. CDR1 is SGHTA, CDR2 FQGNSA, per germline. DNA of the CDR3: TGTGCCAGCAGCTTAGCTTGGGGGACTAACTATGGCTACACCTTC. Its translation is CASSLAWGTNYGYTF.

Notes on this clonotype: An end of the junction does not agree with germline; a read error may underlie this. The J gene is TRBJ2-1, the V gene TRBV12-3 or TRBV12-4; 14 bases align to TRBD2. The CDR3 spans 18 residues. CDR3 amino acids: CASSSRTSGRSSYNEQFF. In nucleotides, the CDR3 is TGTGCCAGCAGCTCTCGGACTAGCGGGAGGTCCTCGTACAACGAGCAGTTCTTC.

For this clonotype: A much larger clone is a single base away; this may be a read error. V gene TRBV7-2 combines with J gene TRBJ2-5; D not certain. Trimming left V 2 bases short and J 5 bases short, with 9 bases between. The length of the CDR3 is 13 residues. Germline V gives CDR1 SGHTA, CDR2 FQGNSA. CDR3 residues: CTSSLSKRETQYF. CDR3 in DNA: TGTACCAGCAGCTTATCGAAACGGGAGACCCAGTACTTC.

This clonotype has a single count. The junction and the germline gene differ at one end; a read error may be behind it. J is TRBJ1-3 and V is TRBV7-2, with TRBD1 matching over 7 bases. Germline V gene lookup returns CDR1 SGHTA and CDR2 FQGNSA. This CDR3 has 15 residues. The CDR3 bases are TGTGCCAGCATCTTAGAAGGGGGCACCCGAAACACCATATATTTT. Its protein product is CASILEGGTRNTIYF.

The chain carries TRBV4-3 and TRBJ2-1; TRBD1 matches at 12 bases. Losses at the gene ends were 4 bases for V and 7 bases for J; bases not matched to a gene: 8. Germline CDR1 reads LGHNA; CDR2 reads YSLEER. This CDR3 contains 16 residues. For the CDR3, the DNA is TGCGCCAGCAGCCGCAATCCGGGACAGGGGGCGAATGAGCAGTTCTTC. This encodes CASSRNPGQGANEQFF.

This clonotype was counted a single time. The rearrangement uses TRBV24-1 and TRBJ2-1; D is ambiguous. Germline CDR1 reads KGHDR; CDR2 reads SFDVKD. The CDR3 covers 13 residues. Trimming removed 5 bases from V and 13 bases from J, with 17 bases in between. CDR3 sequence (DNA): TGTGCCACCAGTGCCATACATACAGAGACCCAGTTCTTC. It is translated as CATSAIHTETQFF.

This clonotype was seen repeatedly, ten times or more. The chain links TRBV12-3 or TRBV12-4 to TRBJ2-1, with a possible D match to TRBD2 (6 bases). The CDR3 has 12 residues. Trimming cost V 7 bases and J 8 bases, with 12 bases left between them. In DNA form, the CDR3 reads TGTGCCAGCATCGGGGGTGGGGATGAGCAGTTCTTC. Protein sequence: CASIGGGDEQFF.

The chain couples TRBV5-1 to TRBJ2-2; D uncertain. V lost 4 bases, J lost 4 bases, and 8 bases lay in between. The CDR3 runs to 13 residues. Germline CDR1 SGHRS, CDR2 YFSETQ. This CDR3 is CASSRLGTGELFF. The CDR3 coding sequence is TGCGCCAGCAGCCGTTTAGGCACCGGGGAGCTGTTTTTT.

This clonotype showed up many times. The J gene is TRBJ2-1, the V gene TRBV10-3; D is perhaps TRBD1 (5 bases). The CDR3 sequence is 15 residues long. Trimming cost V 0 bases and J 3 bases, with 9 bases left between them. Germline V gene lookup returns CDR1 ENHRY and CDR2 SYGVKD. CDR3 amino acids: CAISESGQNYNEQFF. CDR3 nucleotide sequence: TGTGCCATCAGTGAGTCGGGGCAGAACTACAATGAGCAGTTCTTC.

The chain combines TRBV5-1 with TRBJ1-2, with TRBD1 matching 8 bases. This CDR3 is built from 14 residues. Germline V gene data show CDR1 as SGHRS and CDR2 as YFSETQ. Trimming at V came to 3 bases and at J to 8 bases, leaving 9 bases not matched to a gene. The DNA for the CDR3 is TGCGCCAGCAGCTCGGTGACAGGGGTGAAGGGCTACACCTTC. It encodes CASSSVTGVKGYTF.

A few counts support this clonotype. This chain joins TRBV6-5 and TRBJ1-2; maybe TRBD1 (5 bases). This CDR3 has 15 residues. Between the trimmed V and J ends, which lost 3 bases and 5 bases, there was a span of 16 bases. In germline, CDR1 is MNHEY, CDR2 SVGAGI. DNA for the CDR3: TGTGCCAGCAGTTATAACGAGGCAAGGGGATATGGCTACACCTTC. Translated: CASSYNEARGYGYTF.

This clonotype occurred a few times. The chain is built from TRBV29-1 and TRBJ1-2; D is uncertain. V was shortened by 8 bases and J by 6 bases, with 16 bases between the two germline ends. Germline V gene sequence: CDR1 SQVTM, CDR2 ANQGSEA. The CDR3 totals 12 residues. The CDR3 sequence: CSTGPGEDGYTF. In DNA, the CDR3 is TGCAGCACCGGGCCCGGAGAGGATGGCTACACCTTC.

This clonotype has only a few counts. The CDR3: CASSADSYSPLHF. DNA of the CDR3: TGTGCCAGCAGTGCGGACAGCTATTCACCCCTCCACTTT. This rearrangement joins TRBV12-3 or TRBV12-4 to TRBJ1-6; D may be TRBD1 (6 bases). Trimming stripped 5 bases from V and 8 bases from J, with 10 bases between. This CDR3 region has 13 residues.

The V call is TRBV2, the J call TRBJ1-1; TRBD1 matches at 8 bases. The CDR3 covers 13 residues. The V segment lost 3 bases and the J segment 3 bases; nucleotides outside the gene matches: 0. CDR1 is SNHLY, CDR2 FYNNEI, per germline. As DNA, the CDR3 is TGTGCCAGCAGTGAGACAGGGGACACTGAAGCTTTCTTT. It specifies CASSETGDTEAFF. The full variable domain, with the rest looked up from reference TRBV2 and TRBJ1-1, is EPEVTQTPSHQVTQMGQEVILRCVPISNHLYFYWYRQILGQKVEFLVSFYNNEISEKSEIFDDQFSVERPDGSNFTLKIRSTKLEDSAMYFCASSETGDTEAFFGQGTRLTVV.

CDR3 loop: CASSLGVGREQYF. The CDR3 bases are TGTGCCAGCAGTTTGGGGGTAGGGCGCGAGCAGTACTTC. The chain recombines TRBV28 with TRBJ2-7, with D possibly being TRBD1 or TRBD2 (5 bases each). Deletions cut 3 bases from V and 6 bases from J, with 12 bases between. Germline CDR1 reads MDHEN; CDR2 reads SYDVKM. This CDR3 region has 13 residues.

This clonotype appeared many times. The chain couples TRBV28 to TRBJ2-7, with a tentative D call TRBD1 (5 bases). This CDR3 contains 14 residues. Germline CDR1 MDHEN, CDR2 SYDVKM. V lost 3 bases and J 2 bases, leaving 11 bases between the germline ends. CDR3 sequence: CASSFMDKPYEQYF. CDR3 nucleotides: TGTGCCAGCAGTTTTATGGACAAACCCTACGAGCAGTACTTC.

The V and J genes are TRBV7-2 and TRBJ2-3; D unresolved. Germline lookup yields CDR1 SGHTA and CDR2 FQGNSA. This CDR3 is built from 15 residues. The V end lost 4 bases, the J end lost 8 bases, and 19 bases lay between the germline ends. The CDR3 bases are TGTGCCAGCAGCTCCTCTCGAAATGGCTGGGGTACGCAGTATTTT. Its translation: CASSSSRNGWGTQYF.

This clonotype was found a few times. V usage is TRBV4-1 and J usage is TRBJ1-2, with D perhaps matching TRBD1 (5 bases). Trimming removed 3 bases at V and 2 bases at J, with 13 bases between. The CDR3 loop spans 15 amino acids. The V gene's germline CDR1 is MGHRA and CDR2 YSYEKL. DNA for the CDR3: TGCGCCAGCAGCCAGCAGACAGTCTTAAACTATGGCTACACCTTC. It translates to CASSQQTVLNYGYTF.

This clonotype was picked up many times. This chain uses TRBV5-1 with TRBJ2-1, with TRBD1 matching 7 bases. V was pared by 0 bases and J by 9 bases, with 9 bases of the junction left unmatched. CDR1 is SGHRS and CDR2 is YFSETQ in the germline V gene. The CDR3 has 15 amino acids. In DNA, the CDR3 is TGCGCCAGCAGCTTGGAGACAGGGATACGGCCTGAGCAGTTCTTC. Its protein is CASSLETGIRPEQFF. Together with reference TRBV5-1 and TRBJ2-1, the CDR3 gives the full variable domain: KAGVTQTPRYLIKTRGQQVTLSCSPISGHRSVSWYQQTPGQGLQFLFEYFSETQRNKGNFPGRFSGRQFSNSRSEMNVSTLELGDSALYLCASSLETGIRPEQFFGPGTRLTVL.

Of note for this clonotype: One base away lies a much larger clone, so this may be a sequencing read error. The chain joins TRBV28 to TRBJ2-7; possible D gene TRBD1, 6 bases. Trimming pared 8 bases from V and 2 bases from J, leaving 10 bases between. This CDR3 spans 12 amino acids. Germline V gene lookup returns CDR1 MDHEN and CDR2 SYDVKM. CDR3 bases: TGTGCCAGCGGGAGACAGGCCTACGAGCAGTACTTC. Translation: CASGRQAYEQYF.

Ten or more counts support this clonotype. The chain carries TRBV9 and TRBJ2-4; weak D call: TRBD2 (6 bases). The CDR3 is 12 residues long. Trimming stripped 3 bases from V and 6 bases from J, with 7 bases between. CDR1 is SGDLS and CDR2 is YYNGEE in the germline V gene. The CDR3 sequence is CASSDGRNIQYF. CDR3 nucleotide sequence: TGTGCCAGCAGCGACGGGAGAAACATTCAGTACTTC.

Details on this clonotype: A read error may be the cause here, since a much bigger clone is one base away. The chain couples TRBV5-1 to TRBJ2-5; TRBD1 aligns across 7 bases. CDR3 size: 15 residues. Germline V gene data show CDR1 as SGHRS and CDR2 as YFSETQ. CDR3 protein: CATSTATGTQETQYF. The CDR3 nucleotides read TGCGCCACCAGCACAGCGACAGGGACCCAAGAGACCCAGTACTTC. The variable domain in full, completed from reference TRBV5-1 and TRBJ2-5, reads KAGVTQTPRYLIKTRGQQVTLSCSPISGHRSVSWYQQTPGQGLQFLFEYFSETQRNKGNFPGRFSGRQFSNSRSEMNVSTLELGDSALYLCATSTATGTQETQYFGPGTRLLVL.

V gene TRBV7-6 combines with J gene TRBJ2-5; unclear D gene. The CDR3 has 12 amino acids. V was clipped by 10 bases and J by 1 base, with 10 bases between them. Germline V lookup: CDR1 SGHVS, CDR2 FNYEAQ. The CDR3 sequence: CATCRGQETQYF. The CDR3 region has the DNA TGTGCCACCTGCAGAGGCCAAGAGACCCAGTACTTC. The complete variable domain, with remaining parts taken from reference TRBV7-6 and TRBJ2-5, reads GAGVSQSPRYKVTKRGQDVALRCDPISGHVSLYWYRQALGQGPEFLTYFNYEAQQDKSGLPNDRFSAERPEGSISTLTIQRTEQRDSAMYRCATCRGQETQYFGPGTRLLVL.

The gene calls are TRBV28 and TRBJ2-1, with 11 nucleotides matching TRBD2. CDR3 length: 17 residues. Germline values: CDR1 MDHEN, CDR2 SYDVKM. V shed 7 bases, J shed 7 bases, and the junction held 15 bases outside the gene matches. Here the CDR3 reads CASTLAVGASGGNEQFF. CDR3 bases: TGTGCCAGCACCCTTGCCGTGGGGGCTAGCGGGGGGAATGAGCAGTTCTTC. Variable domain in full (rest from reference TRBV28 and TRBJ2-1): DVKVTQSSRYLVKRTGEKVFLECVQDMDHENMFWYRQDPGLGLRLIYFSYDVKMKEKGDIPEGYSVSREKKERFSLILESASTNQTSMYLCASTLAVGASGGNEQFFGPGTRLTVL.

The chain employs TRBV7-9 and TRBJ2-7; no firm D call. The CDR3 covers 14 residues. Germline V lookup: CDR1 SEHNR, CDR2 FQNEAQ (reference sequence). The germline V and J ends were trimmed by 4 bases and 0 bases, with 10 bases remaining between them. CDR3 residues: CASSSRPLSYEQYF. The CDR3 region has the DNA TGTGCCAGCAGCTCTAGGCCCCTCTCCTACGAGCAGTACTTC.

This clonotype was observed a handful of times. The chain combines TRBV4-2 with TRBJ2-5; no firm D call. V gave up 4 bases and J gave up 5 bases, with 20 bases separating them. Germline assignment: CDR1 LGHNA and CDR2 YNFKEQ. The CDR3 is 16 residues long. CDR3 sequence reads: CASSPNFFGSQETQYF. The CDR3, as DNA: TGTGCCAGCAGCCCTAACTTTTTCGGGTCACAGGAGACCCAGTACTTC.

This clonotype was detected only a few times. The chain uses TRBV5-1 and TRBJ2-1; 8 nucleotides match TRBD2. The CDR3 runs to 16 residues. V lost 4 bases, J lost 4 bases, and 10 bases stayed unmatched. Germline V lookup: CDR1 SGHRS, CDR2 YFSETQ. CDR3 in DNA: TGCGCCAGCAGCCGGGAGGGAGGGACGGTTTACAATGAGCAGTTCTTC. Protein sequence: CASSREGGTVYNEQFF.

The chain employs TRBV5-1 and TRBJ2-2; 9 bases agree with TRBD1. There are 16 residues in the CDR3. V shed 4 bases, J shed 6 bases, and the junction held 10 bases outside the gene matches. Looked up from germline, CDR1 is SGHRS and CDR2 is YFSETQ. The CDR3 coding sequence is TGCGCCAGCAGCGAGGACAGGGGATATCTTGCCGGGGAGCTGTTTTTT. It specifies CASSEDRGYLAGELFF.

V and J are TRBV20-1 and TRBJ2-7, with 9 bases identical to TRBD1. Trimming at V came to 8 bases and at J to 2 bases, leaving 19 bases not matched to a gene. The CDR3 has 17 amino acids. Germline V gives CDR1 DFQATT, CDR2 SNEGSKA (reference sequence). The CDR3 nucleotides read TGCAGTACTGGGTTAATTGGGGGGACAGGGTCCACCTACGAGCAGTACTTC. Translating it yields CSTGLIGGTGSTYEQYF.